What follows are 25 T cell receptor beta chains derived from one specimen sequenced in a study of blood T cell repertoires in COVID-19. Repertoires were generated with immunoSEQ multiplex PCR, while TCRdb's copy carries only in-frame clones and drops some. The sample has roughly 50,000 clones; over 75% are singletons. What was sequenced was peripheral blood. The receptors were sampled from a human donor in a cohort sampled during active COVID-19.

There are a few counts of this clone. The chain employs TRBV7-9 and TRBJ1-5; possibly TRBD1 for D (5 bases). Germline CDR1 is SEHNR and CDR2 is FQNEAQ (reference sequence). V was pared by 3 bases and J by 6 bases, with 9 bases between. The CDR3 spans 13 residues. This CDR3 reads CASSFGATQPQHF. For the CDR3, the DNA is TGTGCCAGCAGCTTTGGGGCCACTCAGCCCCAGCATTTT.

V is TRBV4-1 and J is TRBJ1-4; 8 bases are a match to TRBD1. Unmatched junction bases numbered 4, after V lost 0 bases and J lost 4 bases. From germline, CDR1 is MGHRA and CDR2 YSYEKL. This CDR3 is 16 amino acids long. Here the CDR3 reads CASSQDRGQVNEKLFF. For the CDR3, the DNA is TGCGCCAGCAGCCAAGATAGGGGACAGGTTAATGAAAAACTGTTTTTT.

There are a few counts of this clone. The V gene is TRBV6-5, the J gene TRBJ1-6, with 7 bases matching TRBD1. The CDR3 spans 15 residues. Germline CDR1 and CDR2: MNHEY and SVGAGI. Trimming at V came to 7 bases and at J to 10 bases, leaving 13 bases not matched to a gene. The CDR3 sequence: CASIIPGQTISPLHF. The CDR3, as DNA: TGTGCCAGCATCATCCCGGGACAGACAATCTCACCCCTCCACTTT.

The V and J genes are TRBV6-1 and TRBJ2-2, with D possibly matching TRBD2 (5 bases). The CDR3 sequence is 15 residues long. V lost 0 bases and J 6 bases, leaving 11 bases between the germline ends. The germline CDR1 and CDR2 sequences are MNHNS and SASEGT. The CDR3 DNA sequence: TGTGCCAGCAGTGAAGCCCCGGGATATCCCGGGGAGCTGTTTTTT. Its translation is CASSEAPGYPGELFF.

In DNA, the CDR3 is TGTGCCATCAGGGAAGGGGCCCAACTCTCTGGAAACACCATATATTTT. Translated, it gives CAIREGAQLSGNTIYF. The V gene is TRBV10-3, the J gene TRBJ1-3; possible D gene TRBD1, 5 bases. Trimming left V 6 bases short and J 0 bases short, with 15 bases between. The CDR3 is made up of 16 amino acids. Per germline, CDR1 ENHRY and CDR2 SYGVKD.

This clone was counted only a few times. V gene TRBV5-4 combines with J gene TRBJ2-7; the match to TRBD1 covers 7 bases. The V and J ends lost 4 bases and 3 bases, in that order; junction bases with no gene match: 4. Germline-derived CDR1 and CDR2 are SGHNT and YYREEE (reference sequence). The CDR3 loop spans 13 amino acids. CDR3 DNA: TGTGCCAGCAGCACAGGGACAGTCTACGAGCAGTACTTC. The encoded protein is CASSTGTVYEQYF.

The chain carries TRBV11-2 and TRBJ2-7; TRBD1 matches 7 bases. CDR1 and CDR2 from the germline V gene are SGHAT and FQNNGV. This CDR3 spans 14 amino acids. Trimming cost V 4 bases and J 2 bases; bases outside gene matches: 5. The CDR3 is CASSSQTGAYEQYF. The CDR3 nucleotides are TGTGCCAGCAGCTCTCAAACAGGGGCCTACGAGCAGTACTTC.

This clone has a handful of counts. The sample contains more than one DNA sequence encoding this CDR3. This chain joins TRBV7-9 and TRBJ1-4; D is perhaps TRBD1 (6 bases). V lost 4 bases to trimming and J lost 5 bases, with 11 bases between them. Germline V gene data show CDR1 as SEHNR and CDR2 as FQNEAQ (reference sequence). This CDR3 is 14 amino acids long. The chain's CDR3 is CASSSGTLNEKLFF. The CDR3 bases are TGTGCCAGCAGCTCCGGGACACTAAATGAAAAACTGTTTTTT.

The sample holds one count of this clone. The V gene is TRBV9, the J gene TRBJ2-2; D is perhaps TRBD1 (5 bases). V dropped 5 bases and J dropped 4 bases, with 9 bases sitting between them. There are 13 residues in the CDR3. In germline, CDR1 is SGDLS, CDR2 YYNGEE. CDR3 sequence (DNA): TGTGCCAGCAGGACAGCGATCACCGGGGAGCTGTTTTTT. Amino acids: CASRTAITGELFF.

The rearrangement links TRBV5-4 to TRBJ1-2; the D gene is possibly TRBD1 (6 bases). Trimming left V 2 bases short and J 1 base short, with 15 bases between. Germline values: CDR1 SGHNT, CDR2 YYREEE (reference sequence). The CDR3 is 16 residues long. Written as DNA, the CDR3 is TGTGCCAGCAGCTTACGGCTCGGGACATATAACTATGGCTACACCTTC. Protein sequence: CASSLRLGTYNYGYTF. Complete variable domain (other parts from reference TRBV5-4 and TRBJ1-2): ETGVTQSPTHLIKTRGQQVTLRCSSQSGHNTVSWYQQALGQGPQFIFQYYREEENGRGNFPPRFSGLQFPNYSSELNVNALELDDSALYLCASSLRLGTYNYGYTFGSGTRLTVV.

The chain has TRBV5-1 and TRBJ2-6; D is perhaps TRBD2 (6 bases). Germline lookup yields CDR1 SGHRS and CDR2 YFSETQ. The V and J ends lost 0 bases and 8 bases respectively, with 24 bases between them. This CDR3 contains 19 residues. The CDR3 sequence: CASSLGAQGGSLGSNVLTF. In DNA, the CDR3 is TGCGCCAGCAGCTTGGGGGCCCAGGGAGGTTCTCTGGGGTCCAACGTCCTGACTTTC.

This clone has more than one count but fewer than ten. The chain is built from TRBV20-1 and TRBJ2-2, with 8 bases aligning to TRBD2. V dropped 3 bases and J dropped 6; count of bases not matched to a gene: 12. Germline loops: CDR1 DFQATT, CDR2 SNEGSKA (reference sequence). The CDR3 is 16 amino acids. The CDR3 loop reads CSASYRGGEGSGELFF. The CDR3 bases are TGCAGTGCTAGTTACCGGGGGGGCGAAGGGTCCGGGGAGCTGTTTTTT.

This rearrangement joins TRBV7-8 to TRBJ2-2, with a tentative D call TRBD1 (5 bases). The CDR3 is 14 residues long. The germline V gene has CDR1 SGHVS and CDR2 FQNEAQ. Trimming took off 5 bases at V and 2 bases at J, with 9 bases between the two ends. This CDR3 reads CASSPGQNTGELFF. CDR3 coding DNA: TGTGCCAGCAGCCCCGGACAAAACACCGGGGAGCTGTTTTTT.

This clone turned up a few times. This chain links TRBV4-1 with TRBJ2-7; 7 nucleotides agree with TRBD1. V lost 1 base, J lost 4 bases, and 4 bases stayed unmatched. Germline V gene sequence: CDR1 MGHRA, CDR2 YSYEKL. The CDR3 consists of 14 residues. The CDR3 region has the DNA TGCGCCAGCAGCCAAGTGCCGGGACAGTACGAGCAGTACTTC. Amino acids: CASSQVPGQYEQYF.

The chain joins TRBV7-2 to TRBJ1-2; 8 nucleotides match TRBD1. Trimming at V came to 6 bases and at J to 2 bases, leaving 8 bases not matched to a gene. In germline, CDR1 is SGHTA, CDR2 FQGNSA. The CDR3 loop spans 15 amino acids. CDR3 residues: CASRYSTGENYGYTF. The CDR3 DNA reads as TGTGCCAGCAGATACTCGACAGGGGAAAACTATGGCTACACCTTC.

The genes are TRBV28 and TRBJ1-1; TRBD1 is a possible D gene (6 bases). There are 18 residues in the CDR3. V lost 1 base, J lost 4 bases, and 22 bases lay in between. Germline V lookup: CDR1 MDHEN, CDR2 SYDVKM. CDR3 DNA: TGTGCCAGCAGTTTATCTTACGGAGTGGGACAAAAACTCACTGAAGCTTTCTTT. It codes for CASSLSYGVGQKLTEAFF. The full variable domain, with the rest looked up from reference TRBV28 and TRBJ1-1, is DVKVTQSSRYLVKRTGEKVFLECVQDMDHENMFWYRQDPGLGLRLIYFSYDVKMKEKGDIPEGYSVSREKKERFSLILESASTNQTSMYLCASSLSYGVGQKLTEAFFGQGTRLTVV.

This clone is a singleton in its sample. The chain links TRBV28 to TRBJ2-1; TRBD2 aligns across 8 bases. The CDR3 consists of 12 residues. V was pared by 5 bases and J by 9 bases, with 3 bases of the junction left unmatched. Per the germline V gene, CDR1 is MDHEN and CDR2 is SYDVKM. The CDR3 region has the DNA TGTGCCAGCAGTGGGGGACTAGGTGAGCAGTTCTTC. As protein: CASSGGLGEQFF.

This chain uses TRBV18 with TRBJ2-7; a weak D match, TRBD2 (6 bases). Trimming removed 3 bases at V and 3 bases at J, with 18 bases between. CDR3 size: 16 residues. Germline V gene lookup returns CDR1 KGHSH and CDR2 LQKENI. CDR3 amino acids: CASSPSVAGLFYEQYF. As DNA, the CDR3 is TGTGCCAGCTCACCGAGTGTGGCGGGGCTCTTCTACGAGCAGTACTTC.

The rearrangement joins TRBV10-3 to TRBJ2-5, with 7 bases lining up with TRBD1. The junction had 6 bases not matched to a gene; V was cut back by 3 bases and J by 5 bases. CDR1 and CDR2 (germline): ENHRY, SYGVKD. The CDR3 has 14 amino acids. For the CDR3, the DNA is TGTGCCATCAGTGACCAACAGGGGTGGGAGACCCAGTACTTC. Protein product: CAISDQQGWETQYF.

The J gene is TRBJ2-1, the V gene TRBV7-3, with 12 bases fitting TRBD2. V dropped 2 bases and J dropped 6; count of bases not matched to a gene: 11. CDR3 length: 18 amino acids. Looked up from germline, CDR1 is SGHTA and CDR2 is FQGTGA. The CDR3 coding sequence is TGTGCCAGCAGCTTAGGGCTAGCGGGGGGGCAGGTAGCCAATGAGCAGTTCTTC. It yields the protein CASSLGLAGGQVANEQFF.

In its sample, this clone was seen once. The chain links TRBV28 to TRBJ2-7, with D maybe TRBD1 (6 bases). CDR3 length: 15 residues. Germline CDR1 reads MDHEN; CDR2 reads SYDVKM. Trimming removed 1 base from V and 1 base from J, with 11 bases in between. The CDR3 spells CASSLFGTQSYEQYF. CDR3 nucleotide sequence: TGTGCCAGCAGTTTATTCGGGACACAATCCTACGAGCAGTACTTC.

This clone was picked up a small number of times. The rearrangement uses TRBV18 and TRBJ2-3, with D unclear. The ends were cut back, 3 bases at V and 1 base at J, with 14 bases in the middle. CDR3 length equals 16 residues. CDR1 is KGHSH, CDR2 LQKENI, per germline. The DNA of the CDR3 is TGTGCCAGCTCACCGGCTCGGGTAGCTGGCACAGATACGCAGTATTTT. Translation: CASSPARVAGTDTQYF.

This chain joins TRBV18 and TRBJ2-3, with D tentatively TRBD2 (5 bases). V dropped 4 bases and J dropped 2 bases, with 7 bases sitting between them. The CDR3 extends over 13 amino acids. Per the germline V gene, CDR1 is KGHSH and CDR2 is LQKENI. The CDR3, as DNA: TGTGCCAGCTCACTCGGGGACACAGATACGCAGTATTTT. Translation gives CASSLGDTDTQYF.

CDR3 protein: CASSLQGALYTEAFF. In nucleotides, the CDR3 is TGTGCCAGCAGCTTACAGGGGGCCCTTTACACTGAAGCTTTCTTT. The chain uses TRBV11-2 and TRBJ1-1, with 8 bases lining up with TRBD1. Germline V CDR1 and CDR2: SGHAT, FQNNGV. V was clipped by 2 bases and J by 3 bases; unmatched bases: 5. The CDR3 runs to 15 residues.

Here the CDR3 reads CASSLVAGADQPQHF. The CDR3 coding sequence is TGTGCCAGCAGCTTAGTGGCAGGGGCAGATCAGCCCCAGCATTTT. This chain joins TRBV7-9 and TRBJ1-5; a possible D gene is TRBD1 (6 bases). The germline V and J ends were trimmed by 1 base and 5 bases, with 12 bases remaining between them. Germline CDR1 is SEHNR and CDR2 is FQNEAQ (reference sequence). This CDR3 region has 15 residues.